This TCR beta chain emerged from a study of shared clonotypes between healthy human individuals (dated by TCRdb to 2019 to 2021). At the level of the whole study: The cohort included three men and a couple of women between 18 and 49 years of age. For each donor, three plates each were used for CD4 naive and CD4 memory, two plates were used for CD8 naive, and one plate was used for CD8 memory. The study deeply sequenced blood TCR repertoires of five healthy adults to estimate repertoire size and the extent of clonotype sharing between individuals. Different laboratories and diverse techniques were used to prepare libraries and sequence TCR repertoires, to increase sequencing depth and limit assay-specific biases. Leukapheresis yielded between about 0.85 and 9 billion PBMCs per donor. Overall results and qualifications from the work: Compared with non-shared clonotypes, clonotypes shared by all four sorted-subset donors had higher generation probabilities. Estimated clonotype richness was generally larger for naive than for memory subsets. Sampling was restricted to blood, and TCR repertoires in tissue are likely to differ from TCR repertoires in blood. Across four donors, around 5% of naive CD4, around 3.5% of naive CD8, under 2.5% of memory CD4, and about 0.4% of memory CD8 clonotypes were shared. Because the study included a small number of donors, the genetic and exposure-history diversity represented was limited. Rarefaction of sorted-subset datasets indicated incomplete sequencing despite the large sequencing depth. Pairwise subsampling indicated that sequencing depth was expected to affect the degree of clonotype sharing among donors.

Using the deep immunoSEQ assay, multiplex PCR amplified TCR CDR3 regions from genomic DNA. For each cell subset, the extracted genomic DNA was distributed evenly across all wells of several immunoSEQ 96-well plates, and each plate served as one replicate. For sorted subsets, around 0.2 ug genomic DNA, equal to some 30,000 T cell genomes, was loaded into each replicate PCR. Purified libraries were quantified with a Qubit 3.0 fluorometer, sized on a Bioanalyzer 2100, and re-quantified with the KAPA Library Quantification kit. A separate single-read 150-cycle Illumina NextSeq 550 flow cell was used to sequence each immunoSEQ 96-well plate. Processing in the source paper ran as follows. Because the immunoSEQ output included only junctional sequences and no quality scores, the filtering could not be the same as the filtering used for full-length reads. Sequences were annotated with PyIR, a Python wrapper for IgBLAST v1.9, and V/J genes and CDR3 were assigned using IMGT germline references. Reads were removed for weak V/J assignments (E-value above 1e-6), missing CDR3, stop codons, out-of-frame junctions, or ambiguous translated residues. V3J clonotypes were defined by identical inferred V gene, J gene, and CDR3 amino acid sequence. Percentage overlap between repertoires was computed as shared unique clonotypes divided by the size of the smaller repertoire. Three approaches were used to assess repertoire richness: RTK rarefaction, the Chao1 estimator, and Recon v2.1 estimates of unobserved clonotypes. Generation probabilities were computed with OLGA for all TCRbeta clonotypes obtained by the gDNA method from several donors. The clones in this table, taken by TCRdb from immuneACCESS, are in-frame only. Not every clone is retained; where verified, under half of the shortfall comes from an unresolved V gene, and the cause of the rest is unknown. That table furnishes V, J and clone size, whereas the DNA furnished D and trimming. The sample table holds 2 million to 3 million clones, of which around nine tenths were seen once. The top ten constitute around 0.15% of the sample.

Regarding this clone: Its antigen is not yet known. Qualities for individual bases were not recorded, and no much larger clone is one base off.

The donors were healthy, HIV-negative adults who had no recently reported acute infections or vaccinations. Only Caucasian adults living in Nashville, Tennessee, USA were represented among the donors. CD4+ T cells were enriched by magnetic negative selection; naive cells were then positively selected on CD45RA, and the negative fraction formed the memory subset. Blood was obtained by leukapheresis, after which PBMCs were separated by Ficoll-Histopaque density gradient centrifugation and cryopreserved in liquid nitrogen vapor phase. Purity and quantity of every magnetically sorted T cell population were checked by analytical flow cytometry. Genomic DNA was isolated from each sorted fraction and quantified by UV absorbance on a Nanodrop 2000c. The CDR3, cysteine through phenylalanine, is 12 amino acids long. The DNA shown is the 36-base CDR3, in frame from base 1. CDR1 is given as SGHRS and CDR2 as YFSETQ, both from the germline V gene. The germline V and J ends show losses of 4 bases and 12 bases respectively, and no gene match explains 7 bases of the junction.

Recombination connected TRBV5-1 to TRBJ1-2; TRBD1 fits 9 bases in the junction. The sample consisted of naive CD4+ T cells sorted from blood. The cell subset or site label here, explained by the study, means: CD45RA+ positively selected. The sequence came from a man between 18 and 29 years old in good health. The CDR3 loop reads CASSPGDRDHTF. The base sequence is TGCGCCAGCAGCCCAGGGGACAGGGACCACACCTTC.